This entry lists 12 T cell receptor beta chains sequenced from one sample in a study of graft-versus-host responses after intestinal transplantation. Antigen specificity for these receptors is unknown. This table comes from immunoSEQ multiplex PCR, and its TCRdb copy is limited to in-frame clones, with some not included. The repertoire holds about 90,000 clones, with over 85% as singletons. The sample was unstimulated CD4+ T cells sorted from spleen or lymph node cells, taken before intestinal transplant. The receptors here all came from a human donor who received an intestinal transplant.

The chain couples TRBV28 to TRBJ2-7; D gene uncertain. The CDR3 is 14 amino acids. Looked up from germline, CDR1 is MDHEN and CDR2 is SYDVKM. V was cut by 5 bases and J by 3 bases, with 14 bases left in between. CDR3 amino acids: CASSPGDNSYEQYF. CDR3 nucleotide sequence: TGTGCCAGCAGTCCCGGAGACAACAGCTACGAGCAGTACTTC.

A word on this clone: At one end the junction does not follow the germline gene, possibly because of a read error. This chain joins TRBV27 and TRBJ2-2, with D possibly being TRBD1 or TRBD2 (6 bases each). Germline CDR1 and CDR2: MNHEY and SMNVEV (reference sequence). The CDR3 extends over 17 amino acids. CDR3 in DNA: TGTGCCAGCAGCTTATCGGCGGGGCGAGGGGGGACCGGGGAGCTGTTTTTT. The encoded protein is CASSLSAGRGGTGELFF.

V and J are TRBV7-9 and TRBJ1-4; D is possibly TRBD1 (5 bases). Germline V gives CDR1 SEHNR, CDR2 FQNEAQ (reference sequence). The CDR3 covers 15 residues. The V end lost 3 bases, the J end lost 0 bases, and 8 bases lay between the germline ends. The CDR3 bases are TGTGCCAGCAGCTTGACGGGGGCAACTAATGAAAAACTGTTTTTT. Residues: CASSLTGATNEKLFF.

The chain combines TRBV6-5 with TRBJ2-7; 9 positions match TRBD2. CDR3 size: 15 residues. V lost 6 bases, J lost 3 bases, and 9 bases stayed unmatched. Germline values: CDR1 MNHEY, CDR2 SVGAGI. CDR3 bases: TGTGCCAGCAGGGGTAGCGGGAGAGGGGTCTACGAGCAGTACTTC. Amino acid sequence: CASRGSGRGVYEQYF.

This chain uses TRBV18 with TRBJ2-5; D may be TRBD1 (6 bases). The germline gives CDR1 KGHSH, CDR2 LQKENI. The CDR3 is 16 amino acids. The V gene lost 2 bases and the J gene lost 2 bases, with 15 bases spanning the gap. The CDR3 sequence is CASSPFGTGQQETQYF. The CDR3 bases are TGTGCCAGCTCACCATTTGGCACAGGACAGCAAGAGACCCAGTACTTC.

This sequence joins TRBV29-1 and TRBJ2-5, with 8 bases fitting TRBD1. Germline CDR1 is SQVTM and CDR2 is ANQGSEA. With 4 bases clipped from V and 2 bases from J, the junction kept 9 bases outside the gene matches. The CDR3 is 15 amino acids. The CDR3 protein is CSVATTGVGQETQYF. Here the CDR3 DNA reads TGCAGCGTTGCCACGACAGGGGTGGGGCAAGAGACCCAGTACTTC.

The chain carries TRBV6-5 and TRBJ2-4; TRBD1 matches 9 bases. The CDR3 is made up of 16 amino acids. J was trimmed by 0 bases and V by 4 bases; bases with no gene match: 4. The germline V gene encodes CDR1 MNHEY and CDR2 SVGAGI. CDR3 residues: CASSWTGALAKNIQYF. CDR3 nucleotide sequence: TGTGCCAGCAGTTGGACAGGGGCGCTAGCCAAAAACATTCAGTACTTC.

V is TRBV28 and J is TRBJ1-1, with a tentative D call TRBD1 (5 bases). The CDR3 covers 14 residues. The germline CDR1 and CDR2 sequences are MDHEN and SYDVKM. V gave up 6 bases and J gave up 4 bases, with 15 bases separating them. CDR3 nucleotide sequence: TGTGCCAGCAGGGATTCAGGGAGGGGCACTGAAGCTTTCTTT. Translating it yields CASRDSGRGTEAFF.

This clone was seen a single time. The genes are TRBV6-1 and TRBJ2-1, with 8 nucleotides matching TRBD1. This CDR3 comprises 14 residues. Germline CDR1 and CDR2: MNHNS and SASEGT. V shed 10 bases and J 4 bases; nucleotides not matched to a gene: 9. The CDR3 region has the DNA TGTGCCACCTCCCCGGGACAGGCGTACAATGAGCAGTTCTTC. Amino acids: CATSPGQAYNEQFF.

The rearrangement joins TRBV10-3 to TRBJ2-3; 8 bases match TRBD1. With 6 bases clipped from V and 4 bases from J, the junction kept 18 bases outside the gene matches. The CDR3 spans 18 residues. Per the germline V gene, CDR1 is ENHRY and CDR2 is SYGVKD. CDR3 loop: CAIRPTLTGGSSADTQYF. The CDR3 region has the DNA TGTGCCATCAGACCTACCCTTACAGGGGGTAGTTCAGCAGATACGCAGTATTTT.

The gene calls are TRBV9 and TRBJ1-2; D not resolved. Germline V gene sequence: CDR1 SGDLS, CDR2 YYNGEE. The germline V and J ends were trimmed by 0 bases and 2 bases, with 11 bases remaining between them. This CDR3 region has 15 residues. CDR3 DNA sequence: TGTGCCAGCAGCGTAGCGCCGGCGAGCAACTATGGCTACACCTTC. It translates to CASSVAPASNYGYTF.

Only one count was recorded for this clone. J is TRBJ1-1 and V is TRBV19, with D unresolved. Trimming stripped 6 bases from V and 1 base from J, with 9 bases between. Germline assignment: CDR1 LNHDA and CDR2 SQIVND (reference sequence). There are 13 residues in the CDR3. CDR3 in amino acids: CASSPHKNTEAFF. CDR3 sequence (DNA): TGTGCCAGTAGCCCACATAAGAACACTGAAGCTTTCTTT.